This T cell receptor beta chain was recorded in a study of regulatory T cells in long-lasting Graves disease. This clonotype was detected only a few times. Its antigen is unidentified. CDR1 is MDHEN, CDR2 SYDVKM, per germline. This CDR3 is 17 amino acids long. J lost 5 bases, V lost 5 bases, and 9 bases had no gene match. The time point denotes: newly diagnosed GD, antithyroid drugs for less than 3 months. Extracted RNA from PBMCs served as the source of the TCR library. Study conclusions and caveats: Favored usage of TRBV28, TRBJ1-2 and TRBJ2-5 was recorded in persistent disease.

CDR3-region Arm-PCR and iRepertoire HTBI primers produced the TCR beta libraries. Each CDR3 protein is one row after TCRdb ran MiXCR on the multiplex PCR reads. Found here are 410,000 or so distinct CDR3 sequences, 14% to 15% of them singletons; the top ten hold 15% to 20%. These data are also associated with another study on T cells in Graves' hyperthyroidism and ophthalmopathy.

V and J are TRBV28 and TRBJ2-5; 15 bases align to TRBD2. This clonotype originated in a woman younger than 45 with Graves disease. The starting material was peripheral blood mononuclear cells (PBMCs), obtained at new diagnosis, from a patient treated with antithyroid drugs. CDR3 amino acids: CASSAGLAGGLGETQYF. The CDR3 DNA reads as TGTGCCAGCAGTGCGGGACTAGCGGGAGGCCTTGGGGAGACCCAGTACTTC.